This T cell receptor (beta chain) came from a study of cytomegalovirus exposure and HLA in healthy donors. TCRdb's copy holds only in-frame clones and misses some; the assay was immunoSEQ multiplex PCR. The sample consists of 130,000 or so clones, around nine tenths of them appearing once. The TCR sequence derives from a man aged 25-45 years in good health and CMV-seronegative. Input material: PBMCs.

CDR3: CASSFAYEQYF. The CDR3 bases are TGCGCCAGCAGCTTCGCCTACGAGCAGTACTTC. This rearrangement joins TRBV5-1 to TRBJ2-7; D not resolved. In germline, CDR1 is SGHRS, CDR2 YFSETQ. The V end lost 2 bases, the J end lost 2 bases, and 2 bases lay between the germline ends. The CDR3 length is 11 residues.